The rows below give T cell receptor beta chains drawn from one sample of a study of cytomegalovirus exposure and HLA in healthy donors. Assay used: immunoSEQ multiplex PCR; TCRdb lists only in-frame clones, some missing. This sample lists tens of thousands of clones; its ten largest clones have 6.5% to 10%. The sample comprised PBMCs. All receptors derive from a male donor in good health and CMV-seronegative. Each CDR3 is given with its conserved first and last residue. The D gene is left open where the match is weak.

V	J	D	CDR3	DNA
TRBV6-1	TRBJ1-3	NA	CASNPTGNSGNTIYF	TGTGCCAGCAACCCGACAGGCAACTCTGGAAACACCATATATTTT
TRBV5-4	TRBJ2-1	TRBD2	CASSPPGAGGPRNEQFF	TGTGCCAGCAGCCCGCCGGGCGCGGGAGGGCCGCGAAATGAGCAGTTCTTC
TRBV6-5	TRBJ2-6	NA	CASSITGSGANVLTF	TGTGCCAGCAGCATTACAGGGTCTGGGGCCAACGTCCTGACTTTC
TRBV7-6	TRBJ2-1	NA	CASSWSGYEQFF	TGTGCCAGCAGCTGGTCAGGGTATGAGCAGTTCTTC
TRBV7-8	TRBJ2-7	NA	CASSLAEGRGEQYF	TGTGCCAGCAGCTTAGCCGAGGGCCGGGGCGAGCAGTACTTC
TRBV5-1	TRBJ2-3	NA	CASSLEGGWTDTQYF	TGCGCCAGCAGCTTGGAAGGAGGATGGACAGATACGCAGTATTTT
TRBV30	TRBJ1-1	NA	CAWSWAGGTEAFF	TGTGCCTGGAGTTGGGCAGGAGGTACTGAAGCTTTCTTT
TRBV15	TRBJ1-3	NA	CATSRDLQYSGNTIYF	TGTGCCACCAGCAGAGATCTACAGTACTCTGGAAACACCATATATTTT
TRBV7-2	TRBJ2-7	NA	CASSLGVRQTGEVYF	TGTGCCAGCAGCTTAGGGGTCCGCCAGACCGGGGAGGTGTACTTC
TRBV7-7	TRBJ2-5	TRBD2	CASSPRTSVQETQYF	TGTGCCAGCAGCCCCCGGACTAGCGTCCAAGAGACCCAGTACTTC
TRBV28	TRBJ2-7	TRBD2	CASGGGLAGEGALEQYF	TGTGCCAGCGGCGGGGGACTAGCGGGAGAAGGAGCCCTCGAGCAGTACTTC
TRBV18	TRBJ2-5	NA	CASSRQETQYF	TGTGCCAGCTCCAGACAAGAGACCCAGTACTTC
TRBV28	TRBJ2-7	TRBD1	CASTRTGSSPYEQYF	TGTGCCAGCACCCGGACAGGGTCTTCCCCCTACGAGCAGTACTTC
TRBV19	TRBJ2-7	NA	CASGIRQSYEQYF	TGTGCCAGTGGAATAAGACAGTCCTACGAGCAGTACTTC
TRBV19	TRBJ2-5	NA	CASRRQANQETQYF	TGTGCCAGCAGAAGGCAGGCGAATCAAGAGACCCAGTACTTC
TRBV19	TRBJ1-1	NA	CASSIQGGNTEAFF	TGTGCCAGTAGTATCCAGGGAGGAAACACTGAAGCTTTCTTT
TRBV30	TRBJ1-2	NA	CAWASRQDYGYTF	TGTGCCTGGGCCTCCCGGCAGGATTATGGCTACACCTTC
TRBV18	TRBJ1-4	TRBD1	CASSARDRGEKLFF	TGTGCCAGCTCCGCAAGGGACAGGGGCGAAAAACTGTTTTTT
TRBV15	TRBJ2-5	NA	CATARSVNEETQYF	TGTGCCACCGCTCGTTCGGTGAATGAGGAGACCCAGTACTTC
TRBV21-1	TRBJ2-3	NA	CASTTTRTDTQYF	TGTGCCAGCACCACAACACGCACAGATACGCAGTATTTT
TRBV27	TRBJ2-3	TRBD2	CASRKRETSTDTQYF	TGTGCCAGCAGGAAGCGGGAGACCAGCACAGATACGCAGTATTTT
TRBV28	TRBJ2-7	TRBD2	CASSSSRLAGVGEQYF	TGTGCCAGCAGTTCCTCAAGACTAGCGGGAGTTGGGGAGCAGTACTTC
TRBV30	TRBJ1-2	TRBD1	CAWSVLVQGNGYTF	TGTGCCTGGAGTGTACTAGTACAGGGGAATGGCTACACCTTC
TRBV30	TRBJ1-3	NA	CASVGSGNTIYF	TGTGCCTCGGTTGGCTCTGGAAACACCATATATTTT
TRBV29-1	TRBJ2-2	NA	CSVDIGGNTGELFF	TGCAGCGTTGATATCGGGGGTAACACCGGGGAGCTGTTTTTT
TRBV13	TRBJ2-7	NA	CASSLEVGSSHYEQYF	TGTGCCAGCAGCTTAGAGGTCGGGAGTTCGCACTACGAGCAGTACTTC
TRBV27	TRBJ1-1	NA	CASSLGGGGAGRTFF	TGTGCCAGCAGTTTAGGGGGAGGGGGGGCAGGGAGGACTTTCTTT
TRBV6-1	TRBJ1-1	NA	CASTVDRLNTEAFF	TGTGCCAGCACCGTCGACAGACTGAACACTGAAGCTTTCTTT
TRBV6-5	TRBJ1-1	NA	CASTPARGTNTEAFF	TGTGCCAGCACCCCAGCGAGAGGAACGAACACTGAAGCTTTCTTT
TRBV9	TRBJ1-3	NA	CASRGGSPGNTIYF	TGTGCCAGCAGGGGGGGGAGTCCTGGAAACACCATATATTTT
TRBV29-1	TRBJ1-1	NA	CSVSRALLSDF	TGCAGCGTTTCGAGGGCCCTGCTGTCGGATTTC
TRBV4-3	TRBJ2-3	NA	CASSQDTADTQYF	TGCGCCAGCAGCCAAGATACGGCAGATACGCAGTATTTT
TRBV2	TRBJ1-1	NA	CASTWGRRAFF	TGTGCCAGCACGTGGGGGCGCCGAGCTTTCTTT
TRBV28	TRBJ2-7	TRBD2	CASMPSGSSYEQYF	TGTGCCAGCATGCCTAGCGGGAGCTCCTACGAGCAGTACTTC
TRBV30	TRBJ2-1	NA	CAWSLSNEQFF	TGTGCCTGGAGTCTCAGTAATGAGCAGTTCTTC
TRBV7-6	TRBJ2-7	NA	CASSPGVVYEQYF	TGTGCCAGCAGCCCCGGGGTAGTTTACGAGCAGTACTTC
TRBV6-1	TRBJ2-1	TRBD2	CASSEVRGGSYNEQFF	TGTGCCAGCAGTGAAGTTCGCGGGGGCTCCTACAATGAGCAGTTCTTC
TRBV9	TRBJ1-4	NA	CASSQVATNEKLFF	TGTGCCAGCAGCCAGGTTGCAACTAATGAAAAACTGTTTTTT
TRBV19	TRBJ2-3	TRBD2	CASSSQSGIPTDTQYF	TGTGCCAGTAGTTCGCAAAGCGGGATCCCCACAGATACGCAGTATTTT
TRBV28	TRBJ2-7	TRBD1	CASIGQGAGSYEQYF	TGTGCCAGCATAGGACAGGGGGCGGGCTCCTACGAGCAGTACTTC
TRBV15	TRBJ1-5	NA	CATSRDRSPNQPQHF	TGTGCCACCAGCAGAGATCGCAGTCCCAATCAGCCCCAGCATTTT
TRBV2	TRBJ1-1	NA	CASKGMVNTEAFF	TGTGCCAGCAAGGGGATGGTGAACACTGAAGCTTTCTTT